This TCR beta chain came from a study of technical replicates of blood from a handful of donors. The method was immunoSEQ multiplex PCR; TCRdb's version includes in-frame clones alone and lacks a portion of them. The sample consists of about 84,000 clones, around 93% of them appearing once. Germline CDR1 reads SGHTA; CDR2 reads FQGTGA. Trimming at V came to 3 bases and at J to 2 bases, leaving 10 bases not matched to a gene. CDR3 length equals 17 residues. V is TRBV7-3 and J is TRBJ2-1; 7 bases are a match to TRBD2. This receptor was identified in a human donor in good health. Sequences were obtained from T cells isolated from PBMCs. The CDR3 bases are TGTGCCAGCAGCTTTGGGGCGGGGGTTCCTCCCTACAATGAGCAGTTCTTC. This translates into CASSFGAGVPPYNEQFF.